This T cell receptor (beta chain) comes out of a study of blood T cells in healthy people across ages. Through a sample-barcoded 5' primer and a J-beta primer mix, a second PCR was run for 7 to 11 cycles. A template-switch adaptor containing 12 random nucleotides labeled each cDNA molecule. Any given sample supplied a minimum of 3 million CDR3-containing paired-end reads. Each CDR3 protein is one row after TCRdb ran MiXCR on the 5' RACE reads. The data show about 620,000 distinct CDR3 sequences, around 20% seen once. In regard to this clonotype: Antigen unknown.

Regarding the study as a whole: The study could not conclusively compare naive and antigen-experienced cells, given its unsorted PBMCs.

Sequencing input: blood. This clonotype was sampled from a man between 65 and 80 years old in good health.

For the CDR3, the DNA is TGTGCCAGCAGCTTAGGTAGGACAGCCCACGAGCAGTACTTC. This sequence encodes CASSLGRTAHEQYF. The chain uses TRBV11-2 and TRBJ2-7, with a possible D match to TRBD1 (6 bases). This CDR3 spans 14 amino acids. V was trimmed by 1 base and J by 5 bases, leaving 12 bases between them. CDR1 is SGHAT, CDR2 FQNNGV, per germline.